This T cell receptor beta chain was captured by sequencing in a study of CD8 T cells in ankylosing spondylitis. Study conclusions and caveats: Clones linked to the disease showed a CD8+ phenotype. They occurred at relatively low frequencies in peripheral blood. Characteristic, it appeared, of ankylosing spondylitis blood was a TCR beta motif of roughly eight highly homologous variants. Previously reported in reactive arthritis synovial fluid and blood were some of the motif variants.

For this clonotype: Its antigen is not identified.

MiXCR, run by TCRdb on the 5' RACE reads, gives a single entry per CDR3 protein. The data contain some 450,000 distinct CDR3 sequences, 15% to 20% of them singletons. Input material: blood, either unsorted or a sorted T cell fraction (not recorded which). The TCR comes from a male donor with ankylosing spondylitis.

This chain's CDR3 is CASSLGLGTGPYEQYF. In DNA form, the CDR3 reads TGTGCCAGCAGCTTGGGACTAGGGACAGGACCCTACGAGCAGTACTTC. The chain recombines TRBV3-1 with TRBJ2-7; perhaps D is TRBD1 or TRBD2 (8 bases each). This CDR3 region has 16 residues. V was shortened by 5 bases and J by 2 bases, with 19 bases between the two germline ends. Per germline, CDR1 LGHDT and CDR2 YNNKEL (reference sequence).